This T cell receptor (beta chain) was found in a study of molecular identifiers for immune sequencing clone quantification. TCRdb called the PCR reads again in MiXCR, with one record for every CDR3 protein. Among about 320,000 distinct CDR3 sequences listed, roughly a fifth were seen once. There are a few counts of this clonotype. Losses at the gene ends were 5 bases for V and 7 bases for J; bases not matched to a gene: 10. The CDR3 loop spans 15 amino acids. The clonotype was recovered from a human donor in good health. Some libraries in this study had Jurkat cell RNA spiked in. The sample consisted of naive CD8+ T cells from blood, with Jurkat cell RNA spiked in. Regarding subset: FACS-sorted CD8+CD4-CCR7+CD45RA+ naive T cells. The gene calls are TRBV12-3 or TRBV12-4 and TRBJ2-2; 7 bases are a match to TRBD2. The CDR3 loop is CASSTGLVSRGELFF. The DNA for the CDR3 is TGTGCCAGCAGTACCGGACTAGTGAGTCGCGGGGAGCTGTTTTTT.